This T cell receptor (beta chain) comes out of a study of Ad26.COV2.S vaccination and SARS-CoV-2 variants. Study in general: Ad26.COV2.S shots went into the muscle once or twice, 56 days apart.

The CDR3 covers 14 residues. V trimming: 3 bases; J trimming: 3 bases; junction bases outside the gene matches: 5. Per the germline V gene, CDR1 is GTSNPN and CDR2 is SVGIG (reference sequence). Findings and limits, study-wide: Breadth measured for non-spike TCRs was similar across vaccine and placebo recipients.

Here immunoSEQ multiplex PCR was the method, and the copy in TCRdb shows in-frame clones only, minus some. The sample records about 250,000 clones, around 88% being singletons. As to treatment: 15 to 20 received Ad26.COV2.S at low or high dose, single or two shots; about 5 received placebo; per-sample allocation not given. Collection of the samples took place on day 63 after the first injection of vaccine or placebo. This Boston cohort included adults aged 18-55 years. Comments on this clone: Its cognate antigen is unknown.

The sequences come from peripheral blood, collected in a trial of Ad26.COV2.S vaccine versus placebo. The rearrangement uses TRBV30 and TRBJ2-1; 7 bases agree with TRBD1. The TCR originated in a person aged 18-60 years who received the Ad26.COV2.S COVID-19 vaccine or a placebo. The chain's CDR3 is CAWSEGALYNEQFF. The CDR3 coding sequence is TGTGCCTGGAGCGAGGGGGCTCTCTACAATGAGCAGTTCTTC.